The 14 T cell receptor beta chains below all came from one sample that was sequenced in a study of T cell repertoires in cytomegalovirus infection. The antigens these receptors bind are not known. MiXCR, run by TCRdb on the reads, gives a single entry per CDR3 protein. The sample records about 890,000 distinct CDR3 sequences, roughly a third being singletons. The sequenced sample was cultured CD8+ T cells from PBMCs, obtained from culture after CMV antigen stimulation. All receptors derive from a human donor in good health (CMV status not recorded). Some clones in this sample may be carry-over from other donors' samples.

V gene TRBV6-2 or TRBV6-3 combines with J gene TRBJ2-7; D possibly corresponds to TRBD2 (5 bases). The germline V gene has CDR1 MNHEY and CDR2 SVGEGT. The CDR3 is 14 amino acids. V was shortened by 5 bases and J by 3 bases, with 14 bases between the two germline ends. CDR3 sequence (DNA): TGTGCCAGCAGTAGGCCCCCCCGGGACTACGAGCAGTACGTC. Translation: CASSRPPRDYEQYV.

The chain has TRBV7-9 and TRBJ2-5; 11 bases fit TRBD1. The germline gives CDR1 SEHNR, CDR2 FQNEAQ (reference sequence). The V segment lost 6 bases and the J segment 5 bases; nucleotides outside the gene matches: 8. The CDR3 is 15 amino acids. Here the CDR3 reads CASSWTGGMEETQYF. CDR3 nucleotides: TGTGCCAGCAGTTGGACAGGGGGCATGGAGGAGACCCAGTACTTC.

The chain combines TRBV14 with TRBJ2-2, with 12 bases lining up with TRBD1. Trimming removed 4 bases from V and 3 bases from J; junction bases left unmatched: 6. This CDR3 is 17 amino acids long. Germline lookup yields CDR1 SGHDN and CDR2 FVKESK. Here the CDR3 reads CASSPRDRGPYTGELFF. CDR3 coding DNA: TGTGCCAGCAGCCCCCGGGACAGGGGGCCCTACACCGGGGAGCTGTTTTTT.

The V gene is TRBV6-1, the J gene TRBJ2-3; no reliable D call. The V gene's germline CDR1 is MNHNS and CDR2 SASEGT. V lost 8 bases to trimming and J lost 7 bases, with 7 bases between them. This CDR3 has 10 amino acids. The DNA of the CDR3 is TGTGCCAGCGCTTGGAATACGCAGTATTTT. It yields the protein CASAWNTQYF.

This clonotype has a handful of counts. The chain combines TRBV2 with TRBJ1-5; no clear D gene. The germline V gene has CDR1 SNHLY and CDR2 FYNNEI. This CDR3 comprises 13 residues. The V end was cut by 8 bases, the J end by 3 bases, with 11 bases between. Here the CDR3 reads CASGGRFNQPQHF. For the CDR3, the DNA is TGTGCCAGCGGTGGACGGTTCAATCAGCCCCAGCATTTT.

The V call is TRBV4-3, the J call TRBJ2-2; D unresolved. Trimming removed 1 base from V and 4 bases from J, with 7 bases in between. Per germline, CDR1 LGHNA and CDR2 YSLEER. The CDR3 runs to 14 residues. The CDR3 nucleotides read TGCGCCAGCAGCCAAGTAAGTTTCACCGGGGAGCTGTTTTTT. Translated: CASSQVSFTGELFF.

The V and J genes are TRBV7-2 and TRBJ2-2, with 9 nucleotides matching TRBD2. Germline V CDR1 and CDR2: SGHTA, FQGNSA. CDR3 length: 15 amino acids. J gave up 5 bases and V 8 bases, and 9 bases lay outside the gene matches. CDR3 loop: CASCGGGGGTGELFF. In DNA, the CDR3 is TGTGCCAGCTGCGGGGGGGGGGGTGGGACCGGGGAGCTGTTTTTT.

The V call is TRBV20-1, the J call TRBJ2-7; D may correspond to TRBD1 or TRBD2 (5 bases each). Trimming took 3 bases from V and 5 from J, leaving 17 bases between them. This CDR3 contains 14 residues. In germline, CDR1 is DFQATT, CDR2 SNEGSKA (reference sequence). CDR3 bases: TGCAGTGCTAGGTCGGGGCGAGAATGGGACGAGCAGTACTTC. This sequence encodes CSARSGREWDEQYF.

V and J are TRBV9 and TRBJ2-6; D remains unclear. This CDR3 spans 17 amino acids. Trimming left V 0 bases short and J 0 bases short, with 10 bases between. In germline, CDR1 is SGDLS, CDR2 YYNGEE. The CDR3 is CASSVAPGRSGANVLTF. CDR3 DNA: TGTGCCAGCAGCGTAGCCCCAGGCCGCTCTGGGGCCAACGTCCTGACTTTC.

The V and J genes are TRBV6-5 and TRBJ2-1; 7 bases line up with TRBD1. The trim removed 6 bases at V and 9 bases at J, leaving 5 bases unmatched. CDR3 size: 12 residues. Germline CDR1 reads MNHEY; CDR2 reads SVGAGI. In DNA form, the CDR3 reads TGTGCCAGCAGCTACAGGGGAATTGAGCAGTTCTTC. Protein sequence: CASSYRGIEQFF.

Only a few counts were recorded for this clonotype. The V call is TRBV19, the J call TRBJ1-3, with D perhaps TRBD1 (6 bases). Germline values: CDR1 LNHDA, CDR2 SQIVND (reference sequence). The V and J ends lost 5 bases and 0 bases respectively, with 11 bases between them. This CDR3 is built from 15 residues. CDR3 region: CASSADSNSGNTIYF. The CDR3, as DNA: TGTGCCAGTAGTGCGGACAGTAACTCTGGAAACACCATATATTTT.

Regarding this clonotype: A read error may explain this, as a much larger clone is one base away. The chain couples TRBV7-2 to TRBJ1-5; D unresolved. Germline V gene lookup returns CDR1 SGHTA and CDR2 FQGNSA. The V gene lost 1 base and the J gene lost 2 bases, with 15 bases spanning the gap. The CDR3 has 17 amino acids. This chain's CDR3 is CASSLEEINWGNQPQHF. In DNA, the CDR3 is TGTGCCAGCAGCTTAGAGGAAATAAACTGGGGCAATCAGCCCCAGCATTTT.

The rearrangement links TRBV9 to TRBJ2-1; D could derive from TRBD1 or TRBD2 (5 bases each). CDR1 and CDR2 (germline): SGDLS, YYNGEE. The CDR3 extends over 15 amino acids. The germline V and J ends were trimmed by 6 bases and 2 bases, with 15 bases remaining between them. The DNA for the CDR3 is TGTGCCAGCAAGCTGGGAGCGGACACCTACAATGAGCAGTTCTTC. It encodes CASKLGADTYNEQFF.

This rearrangement joins TRBV27 to TRBJ2-1, with 7 bases that match TRBD2. The germline gives CDR1 MNHEY, CDR2 SMNVEV (reference sequence). This CDR3 is 13 amino acids long. V lost 4 bases, J lost 6 bases, and 3 bases stayed unmatched. The chain's CDR3 is CASSWAGVNEQFF. CDR3 sequence (DNA): TGTGCCAGCAGTTGGGCGGGGGTCAATGAGCAGTTCTTC.